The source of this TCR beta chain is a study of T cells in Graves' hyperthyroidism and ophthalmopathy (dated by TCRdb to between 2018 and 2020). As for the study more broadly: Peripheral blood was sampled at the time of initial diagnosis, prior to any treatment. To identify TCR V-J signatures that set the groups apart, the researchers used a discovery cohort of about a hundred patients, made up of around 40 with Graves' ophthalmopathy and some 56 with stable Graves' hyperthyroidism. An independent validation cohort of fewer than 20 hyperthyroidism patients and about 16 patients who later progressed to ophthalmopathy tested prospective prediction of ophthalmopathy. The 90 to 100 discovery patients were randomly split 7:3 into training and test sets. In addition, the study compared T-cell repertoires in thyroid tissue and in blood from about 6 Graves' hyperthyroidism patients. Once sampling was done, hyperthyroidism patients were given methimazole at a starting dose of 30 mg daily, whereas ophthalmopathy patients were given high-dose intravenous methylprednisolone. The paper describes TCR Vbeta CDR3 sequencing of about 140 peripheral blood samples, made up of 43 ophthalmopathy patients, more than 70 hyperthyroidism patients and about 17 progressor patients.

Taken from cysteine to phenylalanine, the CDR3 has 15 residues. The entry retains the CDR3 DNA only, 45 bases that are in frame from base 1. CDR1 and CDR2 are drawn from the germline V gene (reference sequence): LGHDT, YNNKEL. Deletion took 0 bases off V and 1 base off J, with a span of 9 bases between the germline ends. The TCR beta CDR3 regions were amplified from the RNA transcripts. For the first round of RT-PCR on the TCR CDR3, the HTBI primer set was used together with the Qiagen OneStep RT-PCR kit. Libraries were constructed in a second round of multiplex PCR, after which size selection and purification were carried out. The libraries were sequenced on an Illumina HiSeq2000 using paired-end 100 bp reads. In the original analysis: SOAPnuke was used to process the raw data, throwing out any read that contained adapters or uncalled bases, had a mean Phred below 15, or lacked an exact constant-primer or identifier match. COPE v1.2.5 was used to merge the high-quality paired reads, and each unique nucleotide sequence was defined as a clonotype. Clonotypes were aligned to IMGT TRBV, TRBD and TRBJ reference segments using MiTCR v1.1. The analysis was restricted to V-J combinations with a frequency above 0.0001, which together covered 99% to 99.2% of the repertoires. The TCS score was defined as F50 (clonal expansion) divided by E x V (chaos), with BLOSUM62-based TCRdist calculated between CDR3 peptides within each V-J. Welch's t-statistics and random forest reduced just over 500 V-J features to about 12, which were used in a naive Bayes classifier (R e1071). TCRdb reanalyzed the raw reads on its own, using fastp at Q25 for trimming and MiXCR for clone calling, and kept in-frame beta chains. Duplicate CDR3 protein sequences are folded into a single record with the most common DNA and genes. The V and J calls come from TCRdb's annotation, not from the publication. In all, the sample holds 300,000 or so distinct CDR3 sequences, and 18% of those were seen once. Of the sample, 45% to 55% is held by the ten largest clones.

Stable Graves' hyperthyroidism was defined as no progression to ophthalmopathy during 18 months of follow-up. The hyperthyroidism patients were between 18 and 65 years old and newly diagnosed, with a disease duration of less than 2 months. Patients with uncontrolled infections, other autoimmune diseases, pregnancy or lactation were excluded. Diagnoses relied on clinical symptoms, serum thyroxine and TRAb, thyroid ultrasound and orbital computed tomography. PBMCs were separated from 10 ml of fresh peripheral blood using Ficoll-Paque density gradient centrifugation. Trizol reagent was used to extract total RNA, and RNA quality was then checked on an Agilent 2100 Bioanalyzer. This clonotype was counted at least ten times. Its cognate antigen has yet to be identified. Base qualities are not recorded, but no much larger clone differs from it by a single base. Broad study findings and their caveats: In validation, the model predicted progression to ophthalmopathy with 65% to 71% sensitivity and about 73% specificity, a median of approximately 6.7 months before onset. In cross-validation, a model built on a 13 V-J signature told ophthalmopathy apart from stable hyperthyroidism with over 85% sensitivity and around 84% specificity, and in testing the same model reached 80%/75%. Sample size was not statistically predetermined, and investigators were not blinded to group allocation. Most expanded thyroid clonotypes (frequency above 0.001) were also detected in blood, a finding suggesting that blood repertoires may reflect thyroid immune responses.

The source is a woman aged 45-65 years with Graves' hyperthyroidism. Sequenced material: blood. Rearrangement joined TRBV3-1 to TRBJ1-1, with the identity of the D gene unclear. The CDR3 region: CASSQDRLQNTEAFF. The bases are TGTGCCAGCAGCCAAGATCGTCTTCAGAACACTGAAGCTTTCTTT.